A selection of T cell receptor beta chains follows, all from one sample in a study of preoperative IRX-2 immunotherapy in early breast cancer. Sequencing used immunoSEQ multiplex PCR; TCRdb keeps in-frame clones, though not all of them. The data hold approximately 96,000 clones, with 86% observed a single time. Sequenced material: tumor tissue, taken after IRX-2 immunotherapy. Every receptor here comes from a human donor with breast cancer. CDR3s include the opening cysteine and the closing phenylalanine or tryptophan. Only part of the rows carry a size: once, few, many, or a class if the clone is expanded.

length: 12
V: TRBV30
size: -
CDR3: CACQGVGYGYTF

length: 17
V: TRBV19
size: -
CDR3: CASSIALGGRMNTEAFF

length: 15
V: TRBV7-6
size: -
CDR3: CASSGRTGTGNTIYF

length: 15
V: TRBV19
size: -
CDR3: CASSFSGRGNEKLFF

length: 17
V: TRBV10-2
size: -
CDR3: CASSASGRAQGSDEQFF

length: 14
V: TRBV10-3
size: -
CDR3: CAIRQEPNTGELFF

length: 14
V: TRBV11-3
size: -
CDR3: CASSLSRLNTEAFF

length: 13
V: TRBV6-8
size: -
CDR3: CASSYDQNEKLFF

length: 15
V: TRBV6-8
size: -
CDR3: CASSENEGSTGAYTF

length: 14
V: TRBV5-1
size: -
CDR3: CASRTAGGPYEQFF

length: 18
V: TRBV7-7
size: -
CDR3: CASSPYGASGGATETQYF

length: 13
V: TRBV29-1
size: -
CDR3: CSVDPGHTDTQYF

length: 14
V: TRBV5-1
size: few
CDR3: CASSLRQGNTEAFF

length: 14
V: TRBV29-1
size: -
CDR3: CSVSPGQGYNEQFF

length: 15
V: TRBV5-1
size: once
CDR3: CASSPDGTGNEKLFF

length: 15
V: TRBV6-8
size: -
CDR3: CASSLEGQGAHGYTF

length: 14
V: TRBV6-8
size: once
CDR3: CASSYGTGGLGYTF

length: 17
V: TRBV6-7
size: -
CDR3: CASSEQAGTALYQPQHF

length: 14
V: TRBV7-1
size: once
CDR3: CASSPTGWNEKLFF

length: 15
V: TRBV9
size: -
CDR3: CASSPQTGPSYGYTF

length: 15
V: TRBV28
size: -
CDR3: CASTPGFPSGNTIYF

length: 14
V: TRBV18
size: -
CDR3: CASSPGTGNEKLFF

length: 16
V: TRBV6-8
size: few
CDR3: CASSYSGPGGRTEAFF

length: 16
V: TRBV30
size: -
CDR3: CAWSVGESGRGHEQYF

length: 14
V: TRBV30
size: -
CDR3: CAWTGTDSNQPQHF

length: 15
V: TRBV6-8
size: -
CDR3: CASSRLAGGDDTQYF

length: 13
V: TRBV29-1
size: -
CDR3: CSVESGNRQPQHF

length: 13
V: TRBV23-1
size: -
CDR3: CASSSGQGYGYTF

length: 15
V: TRBV7-1
size: -
CDR3: CASSLRTPNTDTQYF

length: 17
V: TRBV5-1
size: -
CDR3: CASSSEPNRGYTGELFF

length: 14
V: TRBV5-1
size: once
CDR3: CASSFNSRGGEQYF

length: 15
V: TRBV15
size: -
CDR3: CATSRDRDYSNEQYF

length: 16
V: TRBV19
size: -
CDR3: CASRPDRPLSTDTQYF

length: 13
V: TRBV19
size: -
CDR3: CASSIEGNQPQHF

length: 14
V: TRBV5-1
size: -
CDR3: CASSLSGDGNTIYF

length: 15
V: TRBV11-3
size: -
CDR3: CASRTGTLNTGELFF

length: 15
V: TRBV19
size: -
CDR3: CASSILWTDVEEQFF

length: 14
V: TRBV23-1
size: -
CDR3: CASSYQGFNTEAFF

length: 14
V: TRBV28
size: -
CDR3: CASSPDPSENGYTF

length: 12
V: TRBV28
size: -
CDR3: CAGGAANQPQHF

length: 15
V: TRBV11-3
size: -
CDR3: CASSLITRLNTEAFF

length: 15
V: TRBV7-1
size: -
CDR3: CASSAAGIGNEKLFF

length: 15
V: TRBV29-1
size: -
CDR3: CSVGAGGPGAGELFF

length: 17
V: TRBV28
size: -
CDR3: CASSFLSDRGTGYEQYF

length: 13
V: TRBV28
size: -
CDR3: CASSLLQTLGVDF